The 5 T cell receptor beta chains presented below share a single source sample, sequenced in a study of technical replicates of blood from four donors. Clones were sequenced by immunoSEQ multiplex PCR, and TCRdb holds only the in-frame ones, with some missing. The sample includes about 100,000 clones, 95% of them seen just once. Source material: T cells isolated from PBMCs. The source of these receptors is a human donor in good health.

The gene calls are TRBV28 and TRBJ2-5; 10 positions match TRBD1. Trimming at V came to 5 bases and at J to 3 bases, leaving 6 bases not matched to a gene. In germline, CDR1 is MDHEN, CDR2 SYDVKM. The CDR3 is 15 amino acids. The CDR3 protein is CASSRPGTGEETQYF. CDR3 coding DNA: TGTGCCAGCAGTCGTCCCGGGACAGGGGAAGAGACCCAGTACTTC.

The rearrangement joins TRBV5-1 to TRBJ1-6, with D tentatively TRBD1 (5 bases). The CDR3 covers 15 residues. Between the trimmed V and J ends, which lost 0 bases and 7 bases, there was a span of 11 bases. Per the germline V gene, CDR1 is SGHRS and CDR2 is YFSETQ. The DNA of the CDR3 is TGCGCCAGCAGCTTGGCCGGAGACAGAAATTCACCCCTCCACTTT. Its translation is CASSLAGDRNSPLHF.

V usage is TRBV19 and J usage is TRBJ1-5; D possibly corresponds to TRBD1 (5 bases). The V gene lost 6 bases and the J gene lost 4 bases, with 16 bases spanning the gap. Germline loops: CDR1 LNHDA, CDR2 SQIVND (reference sequence). The CDR3 is made up of 15 amino acids. CDR3 nucleotide sequence: TGTGCCAGTAGGACGTACGGGGGAGGGAATCAGCCCCAGCATTTT. This gives the protein CASRTYGGGNQPQHF.

The chain links TRBV7-9 to TRBJ2-7; D is perhaps TRBD1 (5 bases). V lost 0 bases, J lost 3 bases, and 15 bases lay in between. CDR3 size: 16 residues. The V gene's germline CDR1 is SEHNR and CDR2 FQNEAQ (reference sequence). The CDR3: CASSLAIGQLIYEQYF. The CDR3 coding sequence is TGTGCCAGCAGCTTAGCAATAGGACAACTCATCTACGAGCAGTACTTC.

V gene TRBV9 combines with J gene TRBJ2-5, with 7 bases fitting TRBD2. The CDR3 extends over 15 amino acids. Per germline, CDR1 SGDLS and CDR2 YYNGEE. J lost 0 bases, V lost 3 bases, and 5 bases had no gene match. The CDR3, as DNA: TGTGCCAGCAGCGATTCAGCGGGATACCAAGAGACCCAGTACTTC. Protein sequence: CASSDSAGYQETQYF.